This T cell receptor (beta chain) was profiled in a study of T-cell memory formation after mild COVID-19. At the level of the study: TCR clusters mostly belonged to single donors. General study results and limits: Some SARS-CoV-2-responding clones were already detected in memory before infection. The SARS-CoV-2 specificity of second-wave clones reaching peak at day 37 remained unverified.

In the case of this clonotype: Its antigen remains unidentified.

TCRalpha and TCRbeta libraries used 5'RACE with constant-segment primers and UMIs. TCRdb analysed the 5' RACE reads with MiXCR anew, one entry per CDR3 protein. The sample has about 470,000 distinct CDR3 sequences, 18% seen once; the top ten hold roughly an eighth. Germline V gene data show CDR1 as DFQATT and CDR2 as SNEGSKA (reference sequence). The V and J ends lost 3 bases and 5 bases, in that order; junction bases with no gene match: 4. CDR3 length: 13 residues. The clonotype was recovered from an adult woman who had mild COVID-19 (a few samples of this study predate the infection). Cell type and time point are not known. Sample: PBMCs or a T cell subset sorted from them (not recorded which). The J gene is TRBJ1-2, the V gene TRBV20-1, with TRBD1 matching 9 bases. The chain's CDR3 is CSASGTGLYGYTF. The CDR3 DNA is TGCAGTGCTAGCGGGACAGGGCTTTATGGCTACACCTTC.